The 24 T cell receptor beta chains below come from one sample, sequenced in a study of blood T cells in healthy people across ages. Then a second PCR, running roughly 7 to 11 cycles, was carried out with a sample-barcoded 5' primer and a J-beta primer mix. TCRdb reanalysed the 5' RACE reads using MiXCR and keeps one entry per CDR3 protein. Counted here are about a million distinct CDR3 sequences, approximately 50% occurring once; the ten biggest clones make up about 22%. What was sequenced was blood. These receptors were collected from a woman in her sixties or seventies in good health.

The rearrangement joins TRBV12-3 or TRBV12-4 to TRBJ2-7; D gene ambiguous. V was trimmed by 7 bases and J by 9 bases, leaving 25 bases between them. The CDR3 runs 15 residues. The CDR3 sequence: CASTPRAFRATGQYF. The CDR3 nucleotides are TGTGCCAGCACCCCCCGGGCGTTTAGGGCTACGGGGCAGTACTTC.

This chain connects TRBV18 to TRBJ2-1, with D tentatively TRBD2 (5 bases). CDR3 length equals 18 residues. Germline CDR1 reads KGHSH; CDR2 reads LQKENI. Trimming stripped 1 base from V and 0 bases from J, with 16 bases between. This CDR3 reads CASSPLVGGKLSYNEQFF. The CDR3 DNA sequence: TGTGCCAGCTCACCACTTGTAGGAGGTAAACTCTCCTACAATGAGCAGTTCTTC.

The V gene is TRBV28, the J gene TRBJ2-5; 15 bases match TRBD2. CDR3 length: 18 residues. CDR1 and CDR2 (germline): MDHEN, SYDVKM. V trimming: 5 bases; J trimming: 11 bases; junction bases outside the gene matches: 18. CDR3: CASSPPRTSGRAYNEQYF. As DNA, the CDR3 is TGTGCCAGCAGTCCCCCCAGGACTAGCGGGAGGGCGTACAATGAGCAGTACTTC. Full variable domain (outside the CDR3, taken from reference TRBV28 and TRBJ2-5): DVKVTQSSRYLVKRTGEKVFLECVQDMDHENMFWYRQDPGLGLRLIYFSYDVKMKEKGDIPEGYSVSREKKERFSLILESASTNQTSMYLCASSPPRTSGRAYNEQYFGPGTRLLVL.

CDR3 in amino acids: CSVGNTEAFF. The CDR3 bases are TGCAGCGTTGGGAACACTGAAGCTTTCTTT. The V and J genes are TRBV29-1 and TRBJ1-1; D gene unclear. CDR3 length equals 10 residues. V lost 4 bases and J lost 1, with 1 base in between. The V gene's germline CDR1 is SQVTM and CDR2 ANQGSEA.

About this clonotype: One end of the junction does not line up with germline, which may come from a read error. The V call is TRBV7-8, the J call TRBJ2-7; 10 bases map to TRBD2. The germline V gene encodes CDR1 SGHVS and CDR2 FQNEAQ. The CDR3 covers 15 residues. CDR3 sequence reads: CVSRPALAGVGEQYF. CDR3 sequence (DNA): TGTGTCAGCAGACCAGCCCTAGCGGGAGTCGGGGAGCAGTACTTC.

Only a few counts were recorded for this clonotype. The chain uses TRBV28 and TRBJ2-4, with 11 bases that match TRBD1. The DNA end is more similar to TRBJ2-7, so the J call may be wrong. This CDR3 comprises 15 residues. Germline V gene lookup returns CDR1 MDHEN and CDR2 SYDVKM. CDR3 coding DNA: TGTGCCAGCAGCACCTGGACAGGGGGCACCTACGAGCAGTACTTC. This sequence encodes CASSTWTGGTYEQYF.

This sequence joins TRBV7-2 and TRBJ2-3; D possibly corresponds to TRBD1 (6 bases). V was cut by 7 bases and J by 1 base, with 12 bases left in between. The CDR3 loop spans 14 amino acids. Germline loops: CDR1 SGHTA, CDR2 FQGNSA. This CDR3 reads CASKKQGGTDTQYF. The CDR3 DNA sequence: TGTGCCAGCAAGAAACAGGGTGGCACAGATACGCAGTATTTT.

This clonotype has a handful of counts. V gene TRBV15 combines with J gene TRBJ1-6; possibly TRBD1 for D (6 bases). CDR1 and CDR2 from the germline V gene are LNHNV and YYDKDF (reference sequence). This CDR3 contains 14 residues. The V end lost 3 bases, the J end lost 11 bases, and 14 bases lay between the germline ends. The CDR3 here is CATSSYRDKPPLHF. DNA for the CDR3: TGTGCCACCAGCAGTTACCGGGACAAGCCACCCCTCCACTTT.

The V and J genes are TRBV20-1 and TRBJ2-7; tentatively, D is TRBD1 or TRBD2 (5 bases each). The CDR3 is made up of 14 amino acids. V lost 6 bases to trimming and J lost 1 base, with 16 bases between them. Germline CDR1 reads DFQATT; CDR2 reads SNEGSKA (reference sequence). The CDR3 loop reads CSAPSGTDSYEQYF. Written as DNA, the CDR3 is TGCAGTGCCCCTTCCGGGACGGATTCCTACGAGCAGTACTTC.

The sample holds one count of this clonotype. V and J are TRBV10-3 and TRBJ1-4; TRBD1 might be the D (5 bases). Trimming shortened V by 6 bases and J by 7 bases, and 15 bases separated the two germline ends. This CDR3 is 14 amino acids long. Germline V gene sequence: CDR1 ENHRY, CDR2 SYGVKD. The CDR3, as DNA: TGTGCCATCAGAAAAGGGGATGTCGGTGAAAAACTGTTTTTT. Translation: CAIRKGDVGEKLFF.

The chain employs TRBV12-3 or TRBV12-4 and TRBJ1-1, with D possibly matching TRBD1 (6 bases). With 5 bases removed from V and 11 bases from J, the gap between germline ends came to 18 bases. This CDR3 comprises 13 residues. CDR3 coding DNA: TGTGCCAGCAGTGATAGGGGGGGATCCAGGGCTTTCTTT. Protein product: CASSDRGGSRAFF.

This chain joins TRBV12-3 or TRBV12-4 and TRBJ1-4; D is unresolved. This CDR3 is 14 amino acids long. The ends were cut back, 7 bases at V and 8 bases at J, with 17 bases in the middle. CDR3 in DNA: TGTGCCAGCACCACCTCGGGAGACGACGAAAAACTGTTTTTT. Protein sequence: CASTTSGDDEKLFF.

This chain connects TRBV20-1 to TRBJ2-1; D tentatively fits TRBD1 or TRBD2 (5 bases each). The CDR3 length is 15 residues. Trimming left V 6 bases short and J 5 bases short, with 20 bases between. Germline-derived CDR1 and CDR2 are DFQATT and SNEGSKA (reference sequence). Here the CDR3 DNA reads TGCAGTGCCCCAGTCGGGACCTATCGACACAATGAGCAGTTCTTC. Translated: CSAPVGTYRHNEQFF.

The chain employs TRBV4-2 and TRBJ1-4, with 7 bases aligning to TRBD1. CDR1 and CDR2 (germline): LGHNA, YNFKEQ. CDR3 length: 17 residues. Trimming removed 4 bases from V and 2 bases from J; junction bases left unmatched: 10. This chain's CDR3 is CASSPHTEGQTNEKLFF. CDR3 sequence (DNA): TGTGCCAGCAGCCCACATACGGAGGGACAGACTAATGAAAAACTGTTTTTT.

The table lists this clonotype with a few counts. The chain is built from TRBV12-3 or TRBV12-4 and TRBJ1-5; D call uncertain. There are 15 residues in the CDR3. Trimming took off 6 bases at V and 0 bases at J, with 12 bases between the two ends. The CDR3 loop is CASSPGRSSNQPQHF. Here the CDR3 DNA reads TGTGCCAGCAGCCCAGGACGGTCTAGCAATCAGCCCCAGCATTTT.

The chain has TRBV6-1 and TRBJ2-7; D is unclear. The CDR3 has 12 residues. The germline V and J ends were trimmed by 4 bases and 1 base, with 5 bases remaining between them. CDR1 is MNHNS and CDR2 is SASEGT in the germline V gene. The CDR3 reads CASSAESYEQYF. CDR3 nucleotides: TGTGCCAGCAGTGCTGAATCCTACGAGCAGTACTTC.

This clonotype occurred a few times. The rearrangement uses TRBV29-1 and TRBJ2-5, with 14 bases that match TRBD2. This CDR3 has 16 residues. With V trimmed by 8 bases and J by 5 bases, 13 bases remained unmatched. Germline V gene data show CDR1 as SQVTM and CDR2 as ANQGSEA. The CDR3 DNA reads as TGCAGCTCAACTGAGGGGACTAGCGGGAGAGGGGAGACCCAGTACTTC. Its protein is CSSTEGTSGRGETQYF.

A few counts support this clonotype. The chain couples TRBV15 to TRBJ2-4, with TRBD1 matching 10 bases. Germline V gene data show CDR1 as LNHNV and CDR2 as YYDKDF (reference sequence). CDR3 length: 16 amino acids. With 7 bases clipped from V and 0 bases from J, the junction kept 6 bases outside the gene matches. The chain's CDR3 is CATMTGGEIAKNIQYF. As DNA, the CDR3 is TGTGCCACCATGACAGGGGGCGAGATAGCCAAAAACATTCAGTACTTC.

The rearrangement links TRBV20-1 to TRBJ2-1; 16 bases are a match to TRBD2. Germline values: CDR1 DFQATT, CDR2 SNEGSKA (reference sequence). The CDR3 is 16 amino acids. V was pared by 5 bases and J by 9 bases, with 10 bases of the junction left unmatched. The CDR3 is CSAPGQGLAGGPEQFF. CDR3 nucleotide sequence: TGCAGTGCTCCGGGGCAGGGACTAGCGGGAGGGCCTGAGCAGTTCTTC.

The gene calls are TRBV20-1 and TRBJ2-1; D is unresolved. Germline CDR1 reads DFQATT; CDR2 reads SNEGSKA (reference sequence). The germline V and J ends were trimmed by 3 bases and 9 bases, with 21 bases remaining between them. The CDR3 sequence is 15 residues long. CDR3 sequence (DNA): TGCAGTGCTAGCGCCCCGGATTCGGGCCGGAGTGAGCAGTTCTTC. Translated: CSASAPDSGRSEQFF.

The rearrangement links TRBV28 to TRBJ2-1; tentative D call: TRBD2 (5 bases). The CDR3 spans 18 residues. Germline CDR1 is MDHEN and CDR2 is SYDVKM. Deletions cut 8 bases from V and 4 bases from J, with 27 bases between. In DNA form, the CDR3 reads TGTGCCAGCCCACCCCACGGTAGCGCACCCATCACTTACAATGAGCAGTTCTTC. It specifies CASPPHGSAPITYNEQFF.

The sample holds a few counts of this clonotype. The chain is built from TRBV12-3 or TRBV12-4 and TRBJ2-4; TRBD1 is a possible D gene (6 bases). The length of the CDR3 is 16 residues. Deletions cut 6 bases from V and 0 bases from J, with 15 bases between. Here the CDR3 DNA reads TGTGCCAGCAGCCGACTCAGGGGTCTAGCCAAAAACATTCAGTACTTC. Protein sequence: CASSRLRGLAKNIQYF.

V and J are TRBV7-2 and TRBJ1-6; 7 nucleotides align to TRBD1. The CDR3 consists of 13 residues. The J segment lost 11 bases and the V segment lost 4 bases, leaving 5 bases of the junction unmatched. Germline V gives CDR1 SGHTA, CDR2 FQGNSA. The CDR3 sequence is CASSSRTGAPLHF. In DNA form, the CDR3 reads TGTGCCAGCAGCTCACGGACAGGAGCACCCCTCCACTTT.

This clonotype was seen a few times. The chain uses TRBV28 and TRBJ2-5; TRBD2 matches 7 bases. This CDR3 region has 14 residues. With V trimmed by 6 bases and J by 4 bases, 8 bases remained unmatched. Germline V gives CDR1 MDHEN, CDR2 SYDVKM. The chain's CDR3 is CASSPGRESETQYF. CDR3 DNA: TGTGCCAGCAGCCCGGGGCGGGAGTCAGAGACCCAGTACTTC.